This TCR beta chain was retrieved from a study of blood T cells in healthy people across ages. Overall study findings and caveats: Compared with aged donors, long-lived donors showed fewer expanded clones, suggesting selection. Age brought a roughly linear fall in TCR beta diversity measured per million T cells.

Concerning this clonotype itself: Its antigen remains unknown.

Between the trimmed V and J ends, which lost 3 bases and 8 bases, there was a span of 16 bases. CDR3 size: 14 residues. Looked up from germline, CDR1 is LGHDT and CDR2 is YNNKEL (reference sequence). With a J-beta primer mix and a sample-barcoded 5' primer, a second PCR ran about 7 to 11 cycles. A single record per CDR3 protein comes from TCRdb applying MiXCR to the 5' RACE reads. Found here are about 680,000 distinct CDR3 sequences, around 48% of them singletons; the top ten hold under 35%. The sequence was collected from an older woman in good health. Sequenced input: blood. The chain uses TRBV3-1 and TRBJ1-2; D is ambiguous. The CDR3, as DNA: TGTGCCAGCAGCCACTGGGAAGCCCCTCGCGGCTACACCTTC. It yields the protein CASSHWEAPRGYTF.